The 9 T cell receptor beta chains below were found in one sample sequenced in a study of T-cell reconstitution after alpha-beta-depleted transplantation in children (dated by TCRdb to 2016 to 2018). The sample's treatment or condition label is to be understood as: allogeneic hematopoietic cell transplantation with graft depleted of TCRalphabeta T cells and CD19 B cells. The library was generated by PCR. Sequencing relied on an Illumina HiSeq 2500. TCR libraries were prepared with molecular barcoding, using unique molecular identifiers to normalize TCRbeta repertoire quantification. TCRdb ran its own pipeline on the public reads, namely fastp trimming at Q25 and MiXCR clone calling, and kept in-frame beta chains. One record per CDR3 amino acid sequence lists the most common genes and DNA. This sample has around 180,000 distinct CDR3 sequences in its table, and 11% of those were observed once. The top ten hold about 13% of the sample.

The sample was PBMCs, taken before TCRalphabeta/CD19-depleted stem cell transplant. All receptors derive from a boy between 2 and 10 years old with acute myeloid leukemia, due to receive a stem cell transplant.

This clonotype was counted many times. The chain carries TRBV10-3 and TRBJ2-2; D is ambiguous. The germline V gene encodes CDR1 ENHRY and CDR2 SYGVKD. Trimming removed 7 bases at V and 0 bases at J, with 3 bases between. The CDR3 is made up of 12 amino acids. The CDR3: CAITANTGELFF. In nucleotides, the CDR3 is TGTGCCATCACAGCGAACACCGGGGAGCTGTTTTTT.

Many counts were recorded for this clonotype. The chain combines TRBV4-2 with TRBJ2-4; TRBD2 might be the D (7 bases). Germline CDR1 is LGHNA and CDR2 is YNFKEQ. The CDR3 has 17 residues. Trimming cost V 0 bases and J 1 base, with 13 bases left between them. The CDR3 is CASSQEGGGMAKNIQYF. CDR3 bases: TGTGCCAGCAGCCAAGAGGGAGGGGGGATGGCCAAAAACATTCAGTACTTC.

This clonotype was seen repeatedly, ten times or more. The chain links TRBV5-1 to TRBJ1-1, with no clear D. Trimming took off 0 bases at V and 8 bases at J, with 11 bases between the two ends. Germline CDR1 SGHRS, CDR2 YFSETQ. The CDR3 extends over 13 amino acids. CDR3 protein: CASSLAAGSEAFF. CDR3 nucleotide sequence: TGCGCCAGCAGCTTGGCCGCAGGCTCAGAAGCTTTCTTT.

On this clonotype: A read error may explain this, as a much larger clone is one base away. This chain connects TRBV27 to TRBJ2-6; no reliable D call. CDR3 length: 16 residues. CDR1 and CDR2 (germline): MNHEY, SMNVEV (reference sequence). CDR3 in amino acids: CASSFLGHSGTNVLTF. CDR3 bases: TGTGCCAGCAGTTTCCTTGGTCACTCTGGGACCAACGTCCTGACTTTC.

This clonotype was counted ten times or more. The genes are TRBV5-1 and TRBJ1-1; D possibly corresponds to TRBD1 (6 bases). The CDR3 sequence is 16 residues long. Per germline, CDR1 SGHRS and CDR2 YFSETQ. Trimming left V 1 base short and J 4 bases short, with 17 bases between. CDR3 bases: TGCGCCAGCAGCTTGTCTGTAACCGGGGGCCCCACTGAAGCTTTCTTT. This translates into CASSLSVTGGPTEAFF. Based on the CDR3 plus reference TRBV5-1 and TRBJ1-1, the full variable domain is KAGVTQTPRYLIKTRGQQVTLSCSPISGHRSVSWYQQTPGQGLQFLFEYFSETQRNKGNFPGRFSGRQFSNSRSEMNVSTLELGDSALYLCASSLSVTGGPTEAFFGQGTRLTVV.

There are many counts of this clonotype. At one end, the junction sequence differs from germline, possibly due to a read error. The chain links TRBV7-7 to TRBJ2-2; D call uncertain. The CDR3 length is 16 residues. Germline loops: CDR1 SSHAT, CDR2 FNYEAQ (reference sequence). CDR3 region: CASSSGPPSNTGELFF. The CDR3 nucleotides are TGTGCTAGCAGCTCAGGACCACCCTCCAACACCGGGGAGCTGTTTTTT.

This clonotype was seen repeatedly, ten times or more. The rearrangement links TRBV5-1 to TRBJ2-1; D uncertain. The CDR3 length is 17 residues. The germline V gene encodes CDR1 SGHRS and CDR2 YFSETQ. V shed 1 base and J shed 5 bases, with 19 bases lying between them. DNA for the CDR3: TGCGCCAGCAGCTTGTTGGACGGAGTGCGGTTAAACAATGAGCAGTTCTTC. Translation: CASSLLDGVRLNNEQFF.

In its sample, this clonotype was seen many times. CDR3 sequence reads: CASSYGDGGVTEAFF. In nucleotides, the CDR3 is TGTGCCAGCAGTTACGGCGACGGGGGGGTCACTGAAGCTTTCTTT. The V and J genes are TRBV6-5 and TRBJ1-1, with D maybe TRBD1 (5 bases). The V gene's germline CDR1 is MNHEY and CDR2 SVGAGI. The CDR3 runs to 15 residues. The germline V and J ends were trimmed by 2 bases and 4 bases, with 14 bases remaining between them.

This clonotype was picked up many times. J is TRBJ2-3 and V is TRBV20-1, with D uncertain. The CDR3 consists of 12 residues. V lost 7 bases to trimming and J lost 2 bases, with 10 bases between them. CDR1 and CDR2 (germline): DFQATT, SNEGSKA (reference sequence). The CDR3 DNA is TGCAGTGTCCCGACTGACACAGATACGCAGTATTTT. It codes for CSVPTDTDTQYF.